The clone carrying this T cell receptor (beta chain) came up a few times. The protocol was immunoSEQ multiplex PCR, while the TCRdb copy is restricted to in-frame clones and leaves out a portion. The data hold about 250,000 clones, with nearly 95% observed a single time. These data originate in a study of blood T cell repertoires in COVID-19. Trimming at V came to 5 bases and at J to 7 bases, leaving 8 bases not matched to a gene. The germline V gene has CDR1 SGDLS and CDR2 YYNGEE. The CDR3 contains 15 residues. The TCR sequence derives from a man aged 30 to 45 with COVID-19, enrolled during active disease. Material for sequencing was peripheral blood. The chain uses TRBV9 and TRBJ1-6; TRBD1 agrees at 8 bases. CDR3 sequence reads: CASSETGGGNSPLHF. The CDR3 nucleotides are TGTGCCAGCAGTGAAACAGGGGGTGGGAATTCACCCCTCCACTTT.